This T cell receptor beta chain was captured by sequencing in a study of response to subunit inactivated influenza vaccine (dated by TCRdb to 2016 to 2019). At the level of the whole study: To follow how T cells responded to a trivalent subunit inactivated influenza vaccine, the researchers relied on deep quantitative profiling of the T cell receptor repertoire.

The study at large found these results: The authors suggested that each seasonal influenza vaccination may recruit only a limited number of new T cells.

Library generation was performed with RT-PCR. The instrument given in TCRdb is Illumina HiSeq 2500. TCRdb applied fastp at Q25 and MiXCR to the public reads, then kept only in-frame beta chains. Identical CDR3 proteins give one entry, which carries the most common genes and DNA. The sample table shows under 850,000 distinct CDR3 sequences, and roughly 20% are seen once. The ten biggest clones cover roughly 11% of the sample. A word on this clonotype: This receptor's antigen is unknown. It has no much larger one-base neighbor in the sample; base qualities were not kept.

The sample in question was PBMCs from blood, obtained 4 to 6 days after vaccination. This receptor was taken from a man aged 50 or older who received an inactivated influenza vaccine. Donor details come from another sample of the same person, matched by shared clones.

For the CDR3, the sequence is CASSLQWEEKLFF. In nucleotide form, the sequence is TGTGCCAGCAGCTTACAGTGGGAGGAAAAACTGTTTTTT. The chain is made from TRBV7-9 and TRBJ1-4; the D gene cannot be resolved reliably. The germline V gene (reference sequence) specifies SEHNR as CDR1 and FQNEAQ as CDR2. The CDR3 has 13 amino acids, counting the end cysteine and phenylalanine. CDR3 DNA is the only sequence kept; it has 39 bases, read in frame from the first base. V is cut by 2 bases and J by 8 bases, and the space between the germline ends is 9 bases.